This T cell receptor (beta chain) was captured by sequencing in a study of control samples from healthy donors and cancer patients. The CDR3 is 12 amino acids. The V end was cut by 3 bases, the J end by 8 bases, with 10 bases between. In this sample, this clone turned up once. The protocol was immunoSEQ multiplex PCR, while the TCRdb copy is restricted to in-frame clones and leaves out a portion. The sample lists more than 95,000 clones, about 87% occurring once. Material: blood. The TCR originated in a man in his sixties in good health. J is TRBJ1-1 and V is TRBV12-3 or TRBV12-4; D unclear. CDR3 sequence reads: CASSFFPVEAFF. Written as DNA, the CDR3 is TGTGCCAGCAGTTTTTTCCCCGTGGAAGCTTTCTTT.